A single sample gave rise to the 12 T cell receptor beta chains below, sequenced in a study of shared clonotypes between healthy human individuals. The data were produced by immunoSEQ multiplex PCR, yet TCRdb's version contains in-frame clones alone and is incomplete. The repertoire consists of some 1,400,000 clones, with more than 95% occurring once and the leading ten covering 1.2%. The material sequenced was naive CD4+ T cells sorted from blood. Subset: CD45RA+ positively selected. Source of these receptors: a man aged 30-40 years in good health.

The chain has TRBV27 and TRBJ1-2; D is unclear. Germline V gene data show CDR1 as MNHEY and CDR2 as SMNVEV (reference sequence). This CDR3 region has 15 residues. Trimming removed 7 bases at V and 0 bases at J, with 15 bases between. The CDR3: CASKVRAEANYGYTF. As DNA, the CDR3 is TGTGCCAGCAAGGTTAGGGCAGAAGCTAACTATGGCTACACCTTC.

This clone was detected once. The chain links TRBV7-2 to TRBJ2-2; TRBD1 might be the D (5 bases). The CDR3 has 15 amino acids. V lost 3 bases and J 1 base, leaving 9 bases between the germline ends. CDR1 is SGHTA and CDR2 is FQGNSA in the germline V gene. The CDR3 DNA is TGTGCCAGCAGCTTTCGTCAGGGGAACACCGGGGAGCTGTTTTTT. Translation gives CASSFRQGNTGELFF.

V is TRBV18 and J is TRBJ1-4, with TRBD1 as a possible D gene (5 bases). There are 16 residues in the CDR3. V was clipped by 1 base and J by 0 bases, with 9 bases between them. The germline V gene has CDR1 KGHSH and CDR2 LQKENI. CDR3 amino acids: CASSPRTTATNEKLFF. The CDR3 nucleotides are TGTGCCAGCTCACCACGGACAACCGCAACTAATGAAAAACTGTTTTTT.

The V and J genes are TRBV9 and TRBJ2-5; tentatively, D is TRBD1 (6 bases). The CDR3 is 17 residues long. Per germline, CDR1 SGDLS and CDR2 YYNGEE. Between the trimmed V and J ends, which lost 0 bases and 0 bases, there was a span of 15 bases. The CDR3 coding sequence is TGTGCCAGCAGCGTAGGGATAGACAGGCAGTACCAAGAGACCCAGTACTTC. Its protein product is CASSVGIDRQYQETQYF.

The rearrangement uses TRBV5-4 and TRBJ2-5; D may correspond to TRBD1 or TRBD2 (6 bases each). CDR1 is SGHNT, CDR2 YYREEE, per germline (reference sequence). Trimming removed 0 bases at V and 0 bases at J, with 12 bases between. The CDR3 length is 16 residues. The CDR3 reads CASSLGGAANQETQYF. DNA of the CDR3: TGTGCCAGCAGCTTGGGGGGGGCAGCCAACCAAGAGACCCAGTACTTC.

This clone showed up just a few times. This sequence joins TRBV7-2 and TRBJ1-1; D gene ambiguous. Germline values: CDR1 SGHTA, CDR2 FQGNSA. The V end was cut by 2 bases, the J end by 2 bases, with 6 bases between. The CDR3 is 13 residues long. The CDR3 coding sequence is TGTGCCAGCAGCTTATGGATTAACACTGAAGCTTTCTTT. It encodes CASSLWINTEAFF.

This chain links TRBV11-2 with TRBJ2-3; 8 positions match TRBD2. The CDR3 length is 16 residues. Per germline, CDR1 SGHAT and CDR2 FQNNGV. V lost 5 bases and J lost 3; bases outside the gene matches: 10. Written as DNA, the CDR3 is TGTGCCAGCAGCCCAGGGAGCGGGAGAACGACAGATACGCAGTATTTT. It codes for CASSPGSGRTTDTQYF.

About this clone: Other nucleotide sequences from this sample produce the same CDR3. This CDR3 reads CASSYSGAAFF. The CDR3 region has the DNA TGTGCCAGCAGTTACTCGGGGGCCGCTTTCTTT. The chain is built from TRBV6-5 and TRBJ1-1, with TRBD1 as a possible D gene (6 bases). Between the trimmed V and J ends, which lost 0 bases and 11 bases, there was a span of 7 bases. Germline V gene lookup returns CDR1 MNHEY and CDR2 SVGAGI. This CDR3 is 11 amino acids long.

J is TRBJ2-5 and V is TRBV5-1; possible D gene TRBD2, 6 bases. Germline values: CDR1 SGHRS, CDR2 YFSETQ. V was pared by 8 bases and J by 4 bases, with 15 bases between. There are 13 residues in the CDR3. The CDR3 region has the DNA TGCGCCAGTCGGCGCTCCGGGGGAGAGACCCAGTACTTC. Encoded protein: CASRRSGGETQYF.

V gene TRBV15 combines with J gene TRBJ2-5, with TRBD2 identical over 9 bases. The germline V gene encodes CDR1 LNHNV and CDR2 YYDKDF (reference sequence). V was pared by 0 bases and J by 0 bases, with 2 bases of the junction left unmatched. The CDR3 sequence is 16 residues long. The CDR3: CATSRELAGYQETQYF. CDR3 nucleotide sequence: TGTGCCACCAGCAGAGAACTAGCGGGTTACCAAGAGACCCAGTACTTC.

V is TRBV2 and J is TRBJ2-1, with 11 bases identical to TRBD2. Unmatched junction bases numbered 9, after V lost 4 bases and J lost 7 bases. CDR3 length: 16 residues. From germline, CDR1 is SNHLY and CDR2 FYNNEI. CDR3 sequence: CASSGIAGLAGNEQFF. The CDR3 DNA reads TGTGCCAGCAGTGGGATTGCAGGACTAGCGGGTAATGAGCAGTTCTTC. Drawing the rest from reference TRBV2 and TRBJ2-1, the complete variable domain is EPEVTQTPSHQVTQMGQEVILRCVPISNHLYFYWYRQILGQKVEFLVSFYNNEISEKSEIFDDQFSVERPDGSNFTLKIRSTKLEDSAMYFCASSGIAGLAGNEQFFGPGTRLTVL.

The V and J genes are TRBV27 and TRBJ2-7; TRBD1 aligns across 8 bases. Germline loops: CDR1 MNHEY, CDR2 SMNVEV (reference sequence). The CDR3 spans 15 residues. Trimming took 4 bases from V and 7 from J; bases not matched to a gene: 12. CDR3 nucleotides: TGTGCCAGCAGTTCCGGACAGGGAATTATCGATGAGCAGTACTTC. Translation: CASSSGQGIIDEQYF.